Listed below are T cell receptor beta chains from one sample, sequenced in a study of T cell repertoires in cytomegalovirus infection. A single record per CDR3 protein comes from TCRdb applying MiXCR to the reads. The data hold 45,000 to 60,000 distinct CDR3 sequences, with around 20% observed a single time. No antigens are known for them. The sequencing used CD8+ T cells from cultured PBMCs, collected from culture after CMV antigen stimulation. These receptors all stem from a human donor in good health (CMV status not recorded). Some clones in this sample may be carry-over from other donors' samples. The CDR3 runs from the conserved cysteine through the conserved F or W. Each record gives: J gene, V gene, CDR3 protein.

j_gene: TRBJ1-2
v_gene: TRBV7-9
CDR3aa: CATLPKDREYYGYTF

j_gene: TRBJ2-7
v_gene: TRBV20-1
CDR3aa: CSARVADHHSYEQYF

j_gene: TRBJ1-5
v_gene: TRBV28
CDR3aa: CASSSDTESNQPQHF

j_gene: TRBJ2-3
v_gene: TRBV14
CDR3aa: CASSQADTGGADTQYF

j_gene: TRBJ2-7
v_gene: TRBV6-6
CDR3aa: CASLQVGDRGPYEQYF

j_gene: TRBJ2-7
v_gene: TRBV6-5
CDR3aa: CASSSPGERGTKQYF

j_gene: TRBJ2-7
v_gene: TRBV25-1
CDR3aa: CASSDPGDYEQYF

j_gene: TRBJ2-7
v_gene: TRBV27
CDR3aa: CASSLIRGGSYEQYF

j_gene: TRBJ2-5
v_gene: TRBV25-1
CDR3aa: CASSEWGTDSQETQYF

j_gene: TRBJ1-5
v_gene: TRBV27
CDR3aa: CASSGQLGSNQPQHF

j_gene: TRBJ2-5
v_gene: TRBV11-2
CDR3aa: CASSPRDTRETQYF

j_gene: TRBJ2-7
v_gene: TRBV15
CDR3aa: CATSSRTESYEQYF

j_gene: TRBJ1-5
v_gene: TRBV7-2
CDR3aa: CASRPGGSNQPQHF

j_gene: TRBJ2-1
v_gene: TRBV7-2
CDR3aa: CASSLRAGQAMQPQYNEQFF

j_gene: TRBJ2-1
v_gene: TRBV7-6
CDR3aa: CASSSRQPYNEQFF

j_gene: TRBJ2-3
v_gene: TRBV28
CDR3aa: CASSLGTESLTDTQYF

j_gene: TRBJ2-7
v_gene: TRBV7-9
CDR3aa: CASSFPSSPGGLDEQYF

j_gene: TRBJ1-6
v_gene: TRBV7-2
CDR3aa: CASSLQGPLSYNSPLHF

j_gene: TRBJ1-1
v_gene: TRBV11-2
CDR3aa: CASSLDFKGKAFF

j_gene: TRBJ2-7
v_gene: TRBV12-3/TRBV12-4
CDR3aa: CASRGLGHGTYEQYF

j_gene: TRBJ2-7
v_gene: TRBV7-2
CDR3aa: CASSSTYSYEQYF

j_gene: TRBJ2-7
v_gene: TRBV30
CDR3aa: CAWSGTSGRGYEQYF

j_gene: TRBJ2-7
v_gene: TRBV7-6
CDR3aa: CASSFQRVGYEQYF

j_gene: TRBJ1-3
v_gene: TRBV7-4
CDR3aa: CASSVRGDYSGNTIYF

j_gene: TRBJ1-2
v_gene: TRBV12-3/TRBV12-4
CDR3aa: CASSTTTTRYGYTF

j_gene: TRBJ2-3
v_gene: TRBV5-6
CDR3aa: CASSSTGAQGTQYF

j_gene: TRBJ2-1
v_gene: TRBV6-2/TRBV6-3
CDR3aa: CASILAGGISYNEQFF

j_gene: TRBJ1-2
v_gene: TRBV9
CDR3aa: CASKSSASYGYTF

j_gene: TRBJ2-7
v_gene: TRBV7-3
CDR3aa: CASSLTQGYEQYF

j_gene: TRBJ2-3
v_gene: TRBV11-2
CDR3aa: CASSLSLAGDSDTQYF

j_gene: TRBJ2-1
v_gene: TRBV6-2/TRBV6-3
CDR3aa: CASHLAGVNNEQFF

j_gene: TRBJ1-2
v_gene: TRBV7-2
CDR3aa: CASSLSTGRDIYGYTF

j_gene: TRBJ2-3
v_gene: TRBV7-2
CDR3aa: CASSLEGSAYSTDTQYF

j_gene: TRBJ2-1
v_gene: TRBV6-1
CDR3aa: CASRPTLAGGYNEQFF

j_gene: TRBJ2-7
v_gene: TRBV6-2/TRBV6-3
CDR3aa: CASSYLQARKSYEQYF

j_gene: TRBJ2-1
v_gene: TRBV7-6
CDR3aa: CASSVQTSYTYNEQFF

j_gene: TRBJ2-1
v_gene: TRBV7-6
CDR3aa: CASSLGLATYNEQFF

j_gene: TRBJ2-5
v_gene: TRBV7-8
CDR3aa: CASSSRQLGFGETQYF

j_gene: TRBJ1-2
v_gene: TRBV7-8
CDR3aa: CASSLAPRTGGNYGYTF

j_gene: TRBJ2-3
v_gene: TRBV27
CDR3aa: CASSLKAVDTQYF

j_gene: TRBJ2-3
v_gene: TRBV7-6
CDR3aa: CASSLAGGSTDTQYF

j_gene: TRBJ2-7
v_gene: TRBV14
CDR3aa: CASSQGAGTGGYEQYF

j_gene: TRBJ1-6
v_gene: TRBV28
CDR3aa: CASSLYTGTGFSPLHF

j_gene: TRBJ1-4
v_gene: TRBV27
CDR3aa: CASNGQYNEKLFF

j_gene: TRBJ1-4
v_gene: TRBV12-3/TRBV12-4
CDR3aa: CASRPGGGEKLFF

j_gene: TRBJ2-1
v_gene: TRBV12-5
CDR3aa: CASGLVVSGGTYNEQFF

j_gene: TRBJ2-7
v_gene: TRBV12-3/TRBV12-4
CDR3aa: CASSLTSFEQYF

j_gene: TRBJ2-1
v_gene: TRBV27
CDR3aa: CASSDGTSSYNEQFF

j_gene: TRBJ2-7
v_gene: TRBV7-2
CDR3aa: CASSLSSYEQYF